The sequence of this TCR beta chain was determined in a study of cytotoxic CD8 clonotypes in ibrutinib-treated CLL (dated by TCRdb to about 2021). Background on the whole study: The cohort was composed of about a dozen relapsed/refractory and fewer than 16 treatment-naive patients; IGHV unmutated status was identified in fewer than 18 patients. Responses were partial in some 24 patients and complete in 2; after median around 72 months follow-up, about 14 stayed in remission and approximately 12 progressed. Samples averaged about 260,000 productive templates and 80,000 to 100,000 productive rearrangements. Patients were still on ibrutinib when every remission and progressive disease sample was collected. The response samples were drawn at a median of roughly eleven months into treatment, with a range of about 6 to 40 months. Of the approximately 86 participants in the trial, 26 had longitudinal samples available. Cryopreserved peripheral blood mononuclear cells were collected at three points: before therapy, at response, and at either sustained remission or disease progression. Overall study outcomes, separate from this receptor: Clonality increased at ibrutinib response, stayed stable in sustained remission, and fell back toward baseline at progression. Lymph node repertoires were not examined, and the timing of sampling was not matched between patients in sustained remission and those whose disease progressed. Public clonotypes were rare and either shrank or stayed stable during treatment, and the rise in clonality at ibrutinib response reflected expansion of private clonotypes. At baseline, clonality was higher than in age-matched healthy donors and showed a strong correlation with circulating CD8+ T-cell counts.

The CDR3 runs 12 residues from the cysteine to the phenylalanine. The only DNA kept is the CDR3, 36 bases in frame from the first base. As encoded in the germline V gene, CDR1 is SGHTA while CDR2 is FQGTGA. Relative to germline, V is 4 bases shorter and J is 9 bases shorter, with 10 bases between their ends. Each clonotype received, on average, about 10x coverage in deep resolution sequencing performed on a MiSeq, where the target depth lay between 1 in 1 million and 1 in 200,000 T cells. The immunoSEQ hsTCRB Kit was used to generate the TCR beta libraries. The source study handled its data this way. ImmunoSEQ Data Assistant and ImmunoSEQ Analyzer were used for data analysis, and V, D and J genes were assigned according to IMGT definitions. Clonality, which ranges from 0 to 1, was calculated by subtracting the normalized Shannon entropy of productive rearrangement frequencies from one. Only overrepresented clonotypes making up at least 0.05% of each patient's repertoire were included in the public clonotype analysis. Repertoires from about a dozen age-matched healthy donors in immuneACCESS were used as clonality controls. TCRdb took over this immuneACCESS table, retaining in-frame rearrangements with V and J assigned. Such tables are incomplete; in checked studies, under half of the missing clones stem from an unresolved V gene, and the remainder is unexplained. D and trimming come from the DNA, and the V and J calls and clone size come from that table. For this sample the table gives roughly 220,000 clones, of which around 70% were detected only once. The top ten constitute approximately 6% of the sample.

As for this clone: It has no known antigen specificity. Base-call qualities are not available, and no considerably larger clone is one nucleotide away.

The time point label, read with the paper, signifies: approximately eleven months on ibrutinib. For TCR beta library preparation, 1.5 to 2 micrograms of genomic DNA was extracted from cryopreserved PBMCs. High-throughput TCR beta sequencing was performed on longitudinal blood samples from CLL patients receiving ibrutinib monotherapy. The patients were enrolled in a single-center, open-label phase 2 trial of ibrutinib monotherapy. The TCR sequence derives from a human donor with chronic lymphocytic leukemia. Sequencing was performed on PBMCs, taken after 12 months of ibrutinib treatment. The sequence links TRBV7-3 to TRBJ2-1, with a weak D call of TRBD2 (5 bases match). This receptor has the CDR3 CASSSSSLEQFF. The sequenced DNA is TGTGCCAGCAGCTCTTCTAGCCTTGAGCAGTTCTTC.